These 10 T cell receptor beta chains came from one sample sequenced in a study of cytomegalovirus exposure and HLA in healthy donors. 60 Vbeta and 13 Jbeta primers were used in PCR. Libraries were prepared by immunoSEQ multiplex PCR; TCRdb keeps only in-frame clonotypes and omits some of them. The sample holds roughly 290,000 clones, roughly 80% seen once. Sequenced sample: PBMCs. Receptors were obtained from a girl under 10 years old in good health and CMV-seronegative.

This clone showed up just once. V gene TRBV19 combines with J gene TRBJ2-1, with a possible D match to TRBD2 (6 bases). The CDR3 covers 16 residues. Germline lookup yields CDR1 LNHDA and CDR2 SQIVND (reference sequence). Trimming shortened V by 4 bases and J by 2 bases, and 15 bases separated the two germline ends. The DNA for the CDR3 is TGTGCCAGTAGTACAGGGAGGTTCGAACCCTACAATGAGCAGTTCTTC. It specifies CASSTGRFEPYNEQFF.

The sample holds one count of this clone. V gene TRBV28 combines with J gene TRBJ2-3; 7 bases align to TRBD1. Germline CDR1 and CDR2: MDHEN and SYDVKM. V shed 4 bases and J 1 base; nucleotides not matched to a gene: 5. The CDR3 extends over 15 amino acids. In DNA, the CDR3 is TGTGCCAGCAGTTCGGGACAGTTCCGCACAGATACGCAGTATTTT. It yields the protein CASSSGQFRTDTQYF.

The chain joins TRBV28 to TRBJ1-1, with 10 bases lining up with TRBD1. CDR3 length: 15 residues. V lost 8 bases to trimming and J lost 0 bases; unmatched junction nucleotides: 6. Per germline, CDR1 MDHEN and CDR2 SYDVKM. CDR3 in amino acids: CASRGTGAMNTEAFF. DNA of the CDR3: TGTGCCAGCCGGGGGACAGGGGCTATGAACACTGAAGCTTTCTTT.

Here the CDR3 DNA reads TGTGCCAGCAGCTTAGTTGGTAGGGGCCAGGGCTTTGAAAAACTGTTTTTT. This sequence encodes CASSLVGRGQGFEKLFF. This rearrangement joins TRBV7-9 to TRBJ1-4, with TRBD1 as a possible D gene (5 bases). Trimming took 1 base from V and 7 from J, leaving 19 bases between them. The CDR3 consists of 17 residues. Germline lookup yields CDR1 SEHNR and CDR2 FQNEAQ (reference sequence). The variable domain in full, completed from reference TRBV7-9 and TRBJ1-4, reads DTGVSQNPRHKITKRGQNVTFRCDPISEHNRLYWYRQTLGQGPEFLTYFQNEAQLEKSRLLSDRFSAERPKGSFSTLEIQRTEQGDSAMYLCASSLVGRGQGFEKLFFGSGTQLSVL.

The CDR3 coding sequence is TGTGCCAGCAGCCGAAGCGTCTCGAGCTCCTACGAGCAGTACTTC. It yields the protein CASSRSVSSSYEQYF. The chain has TRBV9 and TRBJ2-5, with D uncertain. The DNA end is a closer match to TRBJ2-7, so the J assignment may be wrong. Germline CDR1 is SGDLS and CDR2 is YYNGEE. The length of the CDR3 is 15 residues.

For the CDR3, the DNA is TGTGCCAGCAGCGTAGCTGAGGTGGAGTACTACGAGCAGTACTTC. Protein: CASSVAEVEYYEQYF. The V call is TRBV9, the J call TRBJ2-7; D not certain. Germline V gives CDR1 SGDLS, CDR2 YYNGEE. The CDR3 runs to 15 residues. V lost 0 bases, J lost 3 bases, and 13 bases lay in between. The full variable domain, its missing parts supplied by reference TRBV9 and TRBJ2-7, is DSGVTQTPKHLITATGQRVTLRCSPRSGDLSVYWYQQSLDQGLQFLIQYYNGEERAKGNILERFSAQQFPDLHSELNLSSLELGDSALYFCASSVAEVEYYEQYFGPGTRLTVT.

The J gene is TRBJ2-7, the V gene TRBV27; TRBD2 matches 8 bases. After removal of 5 bases from V and 0 bases from J, the junction contained 9 bases not matched to a gene. CDR3 length equals 16 residues. Germline CDR1 MNHEY, CDR2 SMNVEV (reference sequence). The CDR3 here is CASSLLGTRVSYEQYF. The DNA of the CDR3 is TGTGCCAGCAGTCTTTTGGGGACTAGGGTCTCCTACGAGCAGTACTTC.

V and J are TRBV5-4 and TRBJ2-3; D is ambiguous. Trimming removed 3 bases from V and 0 bases from J, with 2 bases in between. CDR1 SGHNT and CDR2 YYREEE come from the germline V gene (reference sequence). The length of the CDR3 is 12 residues. The CDR3 protein is CASSSSTDTQYF. CDR3 DNA sequence: TGTGCCAGCAGCTCAAGCACAGATACGCAGTATTTT.

V and J are TRBV5-6 and TRBJ2-3; perhaps TRBD1 as D (5 bases). The CDR3 spans 14 residues. The V end was cut by 4 bases, the J end by 2 bases, with 11 bases between. The germline V gene encodes CDR1 SGHDT and CDR2 YYEEEE. CDR3 in DNA: TGTGCCAGCAGCGGGCACAGGCCCACAGATACGCAGTATTTT. Its translation: CASSGHRPTDTQYF.

This clone was seen a few times. This chain joins TRBV13 and TRBJ1-1; 7 nucleotides align to TRBD1. The V segment lost 1 base and the J segment 5 bases; nucleotides outside the gene matches: 4. Germline V gene data show CDR1 as PRHDT and CDR2 as FYEKMQ (reference sequence). CDR3 size: 14 residues. In nucleotides, the CDR3 is TGTGCCAGCAGCTTAGCACCACAGGGGACTGAAGCTTTCTTT. Encoded protein: CASSLAPQGTEAFF.